Each of the 5 T cell receptor beta chains below was sequenced from the same sample in a study of T cells in Graves' hyperthyroidism and ophthalmopathy. Researchers took RNA transcripts and amplified the TCR beta CDR3 regions from them. The TCR CDR3 first-round RT-PCR relied on the HTBI primer set. TCRdb recomputed calls from the multiplex PCR reads with MiXCR, one row per CDR3 protein. The data show 350,000 to 400,000 distinct CDR3 sequences, with 11% to 15% seen just once and around 10% held by the top ten. The sequenced material came from blood. All receptors come from a woman in her fifties or sixties with Graves' hyperthyroidism.

This clonotype was counted many times. The CDR3 sequence: CASSFAGGPLGTGELFF. CDR3 coding DNA: TGTGCCAGCAGTTTCGCGGGAGGGCCTCTTGGCACCGGGGAGCTGTTTTTT. The chain recombines TRBV12-3 or TRBV12-4 with TRBJ2-2, with TRBD2 identical over 9 bases. The CDR3 covers 17 residues. J lost 4 bases, V lost 3 bases, and 9 bases had no gene match.

At least ten counts were recorded for this clonotype. The rearrangement links TRBV5-6 to TRBJ2-3, with 8 nucleotides matching TRBD1. The CDR3 has 15 residues. In germline, CDR1 is SGHDT, CDR2 YYEEEE. After removal of 2 bases from V and 7 bases from J, the junction contained 9 bases not matched to a gene. The CDR3 sequence is CASSFLGQDVYTQYF. Here the CDR3 DNA reads TGTGCCAGCAGCTTCTTGGGACAGGATGTTTATACGCAGTATTTT.

This clonotype has ten or more counts. CDR3 DNA sequence: TGTGCCAGCAGTTCCACCCGCGCGGGGAGCGAGCAGTTCTTC. Its translation is CASSSTRAGSEQFF. The chain carries TRBV28 and TRBJ2-1; D perhaps matches TRBD2 (6 bases). CDR3 size: 14 residues. Trimming removed 4 bases from V and 10 bases from J, with 17 bases in between. Germline V gives CDR1 MDHEN, CDR2 SYDVKM. Filled out from reference TRBV28 and TRBJ2-1, the complete variable domain reads DVKVTQSSRYLVKRTGEKVFLECVQDMDHENMFWYRQDPGLGLRLIYFSYDVKMKEKGDIPEGYSVSREKKERFSLILESASTNQTSMYLCASSSTRAGSEQFFGPGTRLTVL.

This clonotype was counted ten times or more. The chain recombines TRBV20-1 with TRBJ1-1; a possible D gene is TRBD1 (6 bases). Trimming pared 6 bases from V and 1 base from J, leaving 18 bases between. This CDR3 has 15 amino acids. CDR1 and CDR2 (germline): DFQATT, SNEGSKA (reference sequence). Here the CDR3 reads CSASSARTANTEAFF. CDR3 nucleotide sequence: TGCAGTGCCTCCTCGGCCCGGACAGCGAACACTGAAGCTTTCTTT.

This chain uses TRBV6-5 with TRBJ2-5; 10 bases map to TRBD2. The CDR3 runs 16 residues. V trimming: 0 bases; J trimming: 4 bases; junction bases outside the gene matches: 5. Germline CDR1 is MNHEY and CDR2 is SVGAGI. The CDR3 is CASSYSVAGGRETQYF. CDR3 coding DNA: TGTGCCAGCAGTTACTCGGTAGCGGGAGGTCGAGAGACCCAGTACTTC.